This record concerns one T cell receptor (beta chain) sequence. Its antigen is undetermined. The V and J ends lost 5 bases and 2 bases respectively, with 11 bases between them. The CDR3 sequence is 14 residues long. Germline V gene sequence: CDR1 SGHDT, CDR2 YYEEEE. This record comes from a study of STAT3 mutations in large granular lymphocyte leukemia. Across the whole study: 40% of treated T-LGLL patients showed hematologic response to immunosuppression. Study-wide points: At least one immunodominant TCR beta clonotype appeared in every T-cell large granular lymphocyte leukemia patient.

The repertoire was sequenced with immunoSEQ multiplex PCR; TCRdb's copy has only in-frame clones and lacks some. The table has 15,000 to 20,000 clones, 92% seen once. The chain couples TRBV5-6 to TRBJ2-1; a weak D match, TRBD1 (5 bases). Sequencing was performed on peripheral blood mononuclear cells. The receptor's source is a man aged 55 to 70 with T-cell large granular lymphocyte leukemia. Some clones in this sample may be carry-over from other donors' samples. In DNA, the CDR3 is TGTGCCAGCAGGAACGGACACCCCTACAATGAGCAGTTCTTC. It yields the protein CASRNGHPYNEQFF.